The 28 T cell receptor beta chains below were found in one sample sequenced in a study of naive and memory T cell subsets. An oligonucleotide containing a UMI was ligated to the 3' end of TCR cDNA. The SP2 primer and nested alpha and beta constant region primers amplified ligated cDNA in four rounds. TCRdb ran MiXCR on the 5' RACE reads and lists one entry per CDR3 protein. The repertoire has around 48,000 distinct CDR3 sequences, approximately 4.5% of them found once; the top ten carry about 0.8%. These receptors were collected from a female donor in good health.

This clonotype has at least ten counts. The CDR3 loop reads CASSTYRGTYNSPLHF. In DNA form, the CDR3 reads TGTGCCAGCAGTACCTACAGGGGCACCTATAATTCACCCCTCCACTTT. This chain connects TRBV28 to TRBJ1-6, with 7 bases identical to TRBD1. This CDR3 comprises 16 residues. Germline CDR1 is MDHEN and CDR2 is SYDVKM. V shed 5 bases, J shed 2 bases, and the junction held 6 bases outside the gene matches.

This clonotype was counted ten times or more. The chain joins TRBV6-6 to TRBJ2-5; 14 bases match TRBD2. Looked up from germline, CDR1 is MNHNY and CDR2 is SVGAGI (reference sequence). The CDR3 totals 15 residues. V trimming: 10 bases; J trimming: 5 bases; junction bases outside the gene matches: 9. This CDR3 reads CATARLAGGTETQYF. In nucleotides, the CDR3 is TGTGCCACCGCTAGACTAGCGGGAGGGACGGAGACCCAGTACTTC.

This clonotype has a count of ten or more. The CDR3 here is CASSYTPSVPDTEAFF. For the CDR3, the DNA is TGTGCCAGCAGTTACACCCCCTCAGTTCCGGACACTGAAGCTTTCTTT. The V call is TRBV6-5, the J call TRBJ1-1; no definite D call. This CDR3 spans 16 amino acids. Germline CDR1 is MNHEY and CDR2 is SVGAGI. The germline V and J ends were trimmed by 2 bases and 3 bases, with 16 bases remaining between them.

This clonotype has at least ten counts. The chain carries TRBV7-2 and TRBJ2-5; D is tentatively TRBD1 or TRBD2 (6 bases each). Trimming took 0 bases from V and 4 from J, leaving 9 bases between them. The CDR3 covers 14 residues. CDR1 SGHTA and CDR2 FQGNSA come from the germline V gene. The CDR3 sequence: CASSLAGGPETQYF. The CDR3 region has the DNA TGTGCCAGCAGCTTAGCCGGGGGCCCAGAGACCCAGTACTTC.

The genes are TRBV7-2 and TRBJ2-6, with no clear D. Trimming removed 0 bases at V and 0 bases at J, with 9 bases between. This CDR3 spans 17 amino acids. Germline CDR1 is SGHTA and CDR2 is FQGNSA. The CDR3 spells CASSLAGSRSGANVLTF. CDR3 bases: TGTGCCAGCAGCTTAGCGGGCAGTCGCTCTGGGGCCAACGTCCTGACTTTC.

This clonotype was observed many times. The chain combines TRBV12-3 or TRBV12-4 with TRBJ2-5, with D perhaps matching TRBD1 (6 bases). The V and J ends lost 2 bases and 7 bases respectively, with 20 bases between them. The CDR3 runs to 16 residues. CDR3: CASSLLSQGRKGTQYF. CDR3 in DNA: TGTGCCAGCAGTTTATTATCCCAGGGGCGGAAGGGGACCCAGTACTTC.

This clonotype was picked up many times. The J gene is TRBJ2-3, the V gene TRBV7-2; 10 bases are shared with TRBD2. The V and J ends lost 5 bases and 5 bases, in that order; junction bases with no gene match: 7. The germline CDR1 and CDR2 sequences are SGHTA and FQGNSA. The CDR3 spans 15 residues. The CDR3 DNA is TGTGCCAGCAGCCGAAGCGGGAGGGCCGGAGATACGCAGTATTTT. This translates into CASSRSGRAGDTQYF. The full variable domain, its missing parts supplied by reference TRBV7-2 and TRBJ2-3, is GAGVSQSPSNKVTEKGKDVELRCDPISGHTALYWYRQSLGQGLEFLIYFQGNSAPDKSGLPSDRFSAERTGGSVSTLTIQRTQQEDSAVYLCASSRSGRAGDTQYFGPGTRLTVL.

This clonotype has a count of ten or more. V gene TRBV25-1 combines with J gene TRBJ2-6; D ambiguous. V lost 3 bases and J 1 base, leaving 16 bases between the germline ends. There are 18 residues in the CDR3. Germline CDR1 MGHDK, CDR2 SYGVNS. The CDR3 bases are TGTGCCAGCAGTGAGGGCCCCCAGCAAGATTCTGGGGCCAACGTCCTGACTTTC. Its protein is CASSEGPQQDSGANVLTF.

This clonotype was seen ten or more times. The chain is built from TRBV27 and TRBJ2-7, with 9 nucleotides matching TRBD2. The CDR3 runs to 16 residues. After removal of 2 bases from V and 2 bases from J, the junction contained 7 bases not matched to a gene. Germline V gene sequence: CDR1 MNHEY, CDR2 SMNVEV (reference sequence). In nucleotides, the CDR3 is TGTGCCAGCAGTTTAGGGGCGGGAGGGCCGACCTACGAGCAGTACTTC. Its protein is CASSLGAGGPTYEQYF.

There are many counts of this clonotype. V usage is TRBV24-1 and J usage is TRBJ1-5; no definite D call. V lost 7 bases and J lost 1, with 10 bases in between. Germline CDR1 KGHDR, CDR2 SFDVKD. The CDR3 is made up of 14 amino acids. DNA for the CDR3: TGTGCCACCAGGGGAGTTGGGAGCAATCAGCCCCAGCATTTT. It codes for CATRGVGSNQPQHF.

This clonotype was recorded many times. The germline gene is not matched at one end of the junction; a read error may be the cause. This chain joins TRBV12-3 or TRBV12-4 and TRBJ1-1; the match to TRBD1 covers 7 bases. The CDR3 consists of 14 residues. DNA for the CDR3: TGTGCCAGCAGCTTAGACAGGGTGAACACTGAAGCTTTCTTT. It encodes CASSLDRVNTEAFF.

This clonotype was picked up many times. The CDR3 DNA sequence: TGTGCCAGCAGCCCGCATAGGGGCCTTTTGGACGAGCAGTACTTC. Translating it yields CASSPHRGLLDEQYF. This chain links TRBV7-2 with TRBJ2-7, with D perhaps TRBD1 (5 bases). The germline V gene encodes CDR1 SGHTA and CDR2 FQGNSA. V lost 5 bases to trimming and J lost 5 bases, with 19 bases between them. This CDR3 is built from 15 residues.

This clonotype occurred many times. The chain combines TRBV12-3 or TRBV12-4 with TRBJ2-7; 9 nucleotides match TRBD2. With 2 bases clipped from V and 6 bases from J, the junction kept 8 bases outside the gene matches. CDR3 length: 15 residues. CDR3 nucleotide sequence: TGTGCCAGCAGTTTACAGGCGGGAGGGCCGACCGAGCAGTACTTC. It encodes CASSLQAGGPTEQYF.

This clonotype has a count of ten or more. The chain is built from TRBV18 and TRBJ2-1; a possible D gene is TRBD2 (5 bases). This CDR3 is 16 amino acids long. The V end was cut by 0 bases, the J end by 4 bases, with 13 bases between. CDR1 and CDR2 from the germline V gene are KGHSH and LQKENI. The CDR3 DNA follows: TGTGCCAGCTCACCACCGGGAGTTTTTGCGTACAATGAGCAGTTCTTC. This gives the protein CASSPPGVFAYNEQFF. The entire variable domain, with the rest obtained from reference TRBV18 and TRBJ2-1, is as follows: NAGVMQNPRHLVRRRGQEARLRCSPMKGHSHVYWYRQLPEEGLKFMVYLQKENIIDESGMPKERFSAEFPKEGPSILRIQQVVRGDSAAYFCASSPPGVFAYNEQFFGPGTRLTVL.

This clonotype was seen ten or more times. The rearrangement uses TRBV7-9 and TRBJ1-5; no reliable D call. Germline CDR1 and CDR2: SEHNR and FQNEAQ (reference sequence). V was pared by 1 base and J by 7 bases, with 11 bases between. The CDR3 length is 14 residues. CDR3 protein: CASSLDGRLQPQHF. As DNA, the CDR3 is TGTGCCAGCAGCTTAGACGGGAGATTACAGCCCCAGCATTTT.

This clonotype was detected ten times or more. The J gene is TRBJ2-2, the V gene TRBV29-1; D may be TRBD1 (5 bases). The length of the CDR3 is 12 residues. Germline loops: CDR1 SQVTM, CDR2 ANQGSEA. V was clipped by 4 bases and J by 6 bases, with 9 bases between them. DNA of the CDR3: TGCAGCGTTGGACCAGGGCCCGGGGAGCTGTTTTTT. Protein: CSVGPGPGELFF.

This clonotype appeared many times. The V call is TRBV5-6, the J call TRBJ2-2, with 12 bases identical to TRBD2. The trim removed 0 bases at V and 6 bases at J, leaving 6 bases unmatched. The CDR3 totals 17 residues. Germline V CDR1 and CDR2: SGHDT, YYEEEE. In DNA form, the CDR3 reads TGTGCCAGCAGCTTGGGACTAGCGGGAGTTCACTCCGGGGAGCTGTTTTTT. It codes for CASSLGLAGVHSGELFF.

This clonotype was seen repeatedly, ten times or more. CDR3 loop: CAIRPGQGYTGELFF. The CDR3 DNA follows: TGTGCCATCAGACCGGGACAGGGATACACCGGGGAGCTGTTTTTT. The gene calls are TRBV10-3 and TRBJ2-2; 9 bases line up with TRBD1. The germline V gene encodes CDR1 ENHRY and CDR2 SYGVKD. There are 15 residues in the CDR3. V dropped 6 bases and J dropped 3; count of bases not matched to a gene: 5.

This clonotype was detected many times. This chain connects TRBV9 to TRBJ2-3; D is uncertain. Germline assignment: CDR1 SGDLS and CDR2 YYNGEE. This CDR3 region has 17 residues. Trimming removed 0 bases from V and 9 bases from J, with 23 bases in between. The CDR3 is CASSVDPPSRNVDTQYF. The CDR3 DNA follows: TGTGCCAGCAGCGTAGACCCCCCCAGCAGAAATGTGGACACGCAGTATTTT.

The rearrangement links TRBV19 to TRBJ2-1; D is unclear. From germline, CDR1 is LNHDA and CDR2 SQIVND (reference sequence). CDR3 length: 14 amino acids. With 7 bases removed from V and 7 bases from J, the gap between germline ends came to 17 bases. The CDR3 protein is CASKGLHFGNEQFF. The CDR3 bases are TGTGCCAGTAAGGGTCTCCACTTCGGAAATGAGCAGTTCTTC.

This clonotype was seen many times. In DNA, the CDR3 is TGTGCCAGCAGTTTATCGACCCCCGCGAACAAGTACTTC. Amino acid sequence: CASSLSTPANKYF. This sequence joins TRBV28 and TRBJ2-7; D not resolved. CDR1 and CDR2 (germline): MDHEN, SYDVKM. Trimming stripped 1 base from V and 11 bases from J, with 15 bases between. The CDR3 contains 13 residues.

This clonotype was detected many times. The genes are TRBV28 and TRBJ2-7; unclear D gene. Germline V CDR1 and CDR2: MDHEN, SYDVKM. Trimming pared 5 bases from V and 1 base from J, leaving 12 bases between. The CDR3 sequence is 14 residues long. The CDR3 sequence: CASSPATGSYEQYF. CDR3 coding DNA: TGTGCCAGCAGTCCCGCAACCGGGTCCTACGAGCAGTACTTC.

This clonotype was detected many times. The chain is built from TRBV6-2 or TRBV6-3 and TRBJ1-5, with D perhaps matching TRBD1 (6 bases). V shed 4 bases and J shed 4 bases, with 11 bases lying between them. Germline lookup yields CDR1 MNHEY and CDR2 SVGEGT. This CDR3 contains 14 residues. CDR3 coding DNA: TGTGCCAGCAGTTGGACAGTACTTAATCAGCCCCAGCATTTT. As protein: CASSWTVLNQPQHF.

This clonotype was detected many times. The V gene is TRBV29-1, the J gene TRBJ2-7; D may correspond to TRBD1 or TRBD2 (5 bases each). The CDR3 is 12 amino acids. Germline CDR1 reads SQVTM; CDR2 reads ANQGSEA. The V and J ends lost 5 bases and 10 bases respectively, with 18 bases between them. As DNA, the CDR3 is TGCAGCGTTCGCGGCGGCGTCAGGGACCAGTACTTC. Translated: CSVRGGVRDQYF.

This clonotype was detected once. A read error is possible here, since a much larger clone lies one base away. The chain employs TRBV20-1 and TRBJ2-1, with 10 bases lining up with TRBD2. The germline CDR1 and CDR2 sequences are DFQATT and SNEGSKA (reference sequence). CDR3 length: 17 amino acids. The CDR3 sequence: CGARDGLASGRYNEQFF. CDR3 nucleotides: TGCGGTGCTAGAGATGGTTTGGCTAGCGGGAGATACAATGAGCAGTTCTTC.

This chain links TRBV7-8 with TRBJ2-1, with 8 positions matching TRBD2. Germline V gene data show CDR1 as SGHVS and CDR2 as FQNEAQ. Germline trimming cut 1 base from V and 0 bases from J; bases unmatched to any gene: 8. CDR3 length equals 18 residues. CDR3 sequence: CASSLGGLAGYSYNEQFF. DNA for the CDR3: TGTGCCAGCAGCTTAGGGGGGTTAGCGGGATACTCCTACAATGAGCAGTTCTTC.

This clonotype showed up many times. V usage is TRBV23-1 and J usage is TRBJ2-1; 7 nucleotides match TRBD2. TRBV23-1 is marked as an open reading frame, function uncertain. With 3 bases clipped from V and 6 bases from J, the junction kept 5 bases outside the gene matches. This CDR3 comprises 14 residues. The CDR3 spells CASSQAGAGNEQFF. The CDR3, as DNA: TGCGCCAGCAGTCAGGCGGGAGCTGGCAATGAGCAGTTCTTC.

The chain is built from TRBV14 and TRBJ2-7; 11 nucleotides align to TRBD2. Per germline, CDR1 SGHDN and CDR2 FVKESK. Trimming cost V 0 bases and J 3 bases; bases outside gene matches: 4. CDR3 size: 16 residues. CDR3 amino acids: CASSQEKLAGVYEQYF. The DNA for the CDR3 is TGTGCCAGCAGCCAAGAGAAACTAGCGGGAGTCTACGAGCAGTACTTC.